These 31 T cell receptor beta chains were sequenced from one sample in a study of T cells in Graves' hyperthyroidism and ophthalmopathy. Amplification targeted TCR beta CDR3 regions from RNA transcripts. Initially, a first-round RT-PCR of the TCR CDR3 employed the HTBI primer set. TCRdb processed the multiplex PCR reads anew with MiXCR; each CDR3 protein has one entry. The sample holds approximately 430,000 distinct CDR3 sequences, about 15% seen once. The sequencing input was blood. The receptors stem from a man aged 18-30 years with Graves' ophthalmopathy.

The chain is built from TRBV6-1 and TRBJ2-5, with TRBD1 matching 9 bases. There are 17 residues in the CDR3. V lost 5 bases and J lost 2; bases outside the gene matches: 12. Germline CDR1 reads MNHNS; CDR2 reads SASEGT. The CDR3 nucleotides are TGTGCCAGCAGTCGTTCCGGGACAGGGTATCTACAAGAGACCCAGTACTTC. Protein product: CASSRSGTGYLQETQYF.

This clonotype has at least ten counts. The V gene is TRBV12-3 or TRBV12-4, the J gene TRBJ2-3, with 8 bases that match TRBD2. Trimming took 2 bases from V and 4 from J; bases not matched to a gene: 5. This CDR3 is built from 15 residues. As DNA, the CDR3 is TGTGCCAGCAGTTTACGGAGCGGGGGAGCAGATACGCAGTATTTT. Amino acid sequence: CASSLRSGGADTQYF.

This clonotype has at least ten counts. CDR3 sequence reads: CASSPRQGPDNTEAFF. Here the CDR3 DNA reads TGTGCCAGCTCACCTAGACAGGGACCCGACAACACTGAAGCTTTCTTT. The chain has TRBV18 and TRBJ1-1, with TRBD1 matching 7 bases. The trim removed 3 bases at V and 2 bases at J, leaving 9 bases unmatched. Germline assignment: CDR1 KGHSH and CDR2 LQKENI. The CDR3 is 16 amino acids.

In this sample, this clonotype turned up many times. This CDR3 reads CASSLGQSEKLFF. The CDR3 nucleotides read TGTGCCAGCAGCTTGGGACAGAGTGAAAAACTGTTTTTT. The V call is TRBV5-6, the J call TRBJ1-4; tentative D call: TRBD1 (5 bases). V dropped 0 bases and J dropped 7 bases, with 7 bases sitting between them. Per the germline V gene, CDR1 is SGHDT and CDR2 is YYEEEE. The CDR3 is 13 amino acids.

J is TRBJ2-1 and V is TRBV30; 7 nucleotides agree with TRBD1. Trimming took 0 bases from V and 1 from J; bases not matched to a gene: 6. CDR3 length: 16 amino acids. Per the germline V gene, CDR1 is GTSNPN and CDR2 is SVGIG (reference sequence). The CDR3, as DNA: TGTGCCTGGAGTGTAGGGGGCAGGAGTTCCTACAATGAGCAGTTCTTC. Encoded protein: CAWSVGGRSSYNEQFF.

This clonotype was picked up a small number of times. The chain has TRBV7-9 and TRBJ1-1; D is uncertain. Trimming shortened V by 6 bases and J by 2 bases, and 13 bases separated the two germline ends. This CDR3 spans 14 amino acids. Germline V CDR1 and CDR2: SEHNR, FQNEAQ (reference sequence). This CDR3 is CASRPVTVNTEAFF. CDR3 nucleotides: TGTGCCAGCAGACCAGTGACGGTCAACACTGAAGCTTTCTTT.

This clonotype was detected many times. The chain carries TRBV4-1 and TRBJ1-2; D may be TRBD1 (5 bases). Germline V lookup: CDR1 MGHRA, CDR2 YSYEKL. V was shortened by 4 bases and J by 4 bases, with 16 bases between the two germline ends. CDR3 length: 15 amino acids. The CDR3: CASSPRADSLYGYTF. The CDR3 DNA is TGCGCCAGCAGCCCTAGGGCAGACAGCCTCTATGGCTACACCTTC.

In its sample, this clonotype was seen many times. The chain combines TRBV3-1 with TRBJ1-3; no clear D gene. Trimming removed 6 bases at V and 8 bases at J, with 23 bases between. The CDR3 contains 16 residues. Germline CDR1 is LGHDT and CDR2 is YNNKEL (reference sequence). The CDR3: CASSLYSGSLGDTIYF. The CDR3 DNA sequence: TGTGCCAGCAGTCTTTACTCAGGTTCCTTGGGCGACACCATATATTTT.

This clonotype was detected many times. The chain carries TRBV20-1 and TRBJ2-7; the match to TRBD2 covers 7 bases. The length of the CDR3 is 13 residues. Germline values: CDR1 DFQATT, CDR2 SNEGSKA (reference sequence). CDR3 sequence: CSRLALYGGEQYF. The CDR3 DNA reads as TGCAGCCGACTAGCCCTCTACGGGGGGGAGCAGTACTTC.

The rearrangement joins TRBV20-1 to TRBJ1-4; possible D gene TRBD1, 5 bases. Trimming took 4 bases from V and 0 from J, leaving 15 bases between them. This CDR3 spans 16 amino acids. Germline V gene lookup returns CDR1 DFQATT and CDR2 SNEGSKA (reference sequence). In DNA form, the CDR3 reads TGCAGTGCTATCTCTGGGACCGAAGCAACTAATGAAAAACTGTTTTTT. This gives the protein CSAISGTEATNEKLFF.

This clonotype was counted at least ten times. The chain carries TRBV6-2 or TRBV6-3 and TRBJ2-7; no definite D call. The CDR3 consists of 17 residues. Between the trimmed V and J ends, which lost 4 bases and 0 bases, there was a span of 19 bases. Germline V CDR1 and CDR2: MNHEY, SVGEGT. CDR3 region: CASSSLLYARSSYEQYF. Written as DNA, the CDR3 is TGTGCCAGCAGTTCCCTCCTATACGCGAGGAGCTCCTACGAGCAGTACTTC.

This clonotype was detected ten times or more. This chain connects TRBV29-1 to TRBJ2-1; 9 positions match TRBD1. V lost 8 bases to trimming and J lost 12 bases; unmatched junction nucleotides: 11. CDR3 length: 12 amino acids. Per germline, CDR1 SQVTM and CDR2 ANQGSEA. In nucleotides, the CDR3 is TGCAGCCTTGGACAGGGGCCTCTAGCGCAGTTCTTC. This translates into CSLGQGPLAQFF.

In regard to this clonotype: It may be a read error: a sequence one base away is much more abundant. Without the conserved terminal phenylalanine or tryptophan, this CDR3 likely stems from a read error. The CDR3 region has the DNA TGTGCCAGCAGAACATGGACTAGCGGGAACAACGAGCAGTACTCC. Residues: CASRTWTSGNNEQYS. J is TRBJ2-7 and V is TRBV6-1, with 12 bases identical to TRBD2. This CDR3 is built from 15 residues. V lost 6 bases and J lost 5; bases outside the gene matches: 8. Germline CDR1 reads MNHNS; CDR2 reads SASEGT.

This clonotype was counted at least ten times. The chain uses TRBV24-1 and TRBJ2-1, with 8 positions matching TRBD2. CDR3 length equals 15 residues. The germline gives CDR1 KGHDR, CDR2 SFDVKD. Unmatched junction bases numbered 4, after V lost 1 base and J lost 6 bases. CDR3 nucleotide sequence: TGTGCCACCAGTGATTTCCGGGGGGGTCGCAATGAGCAGTTCTTC. This sequence encodes CATSDFRGGRNEQFF.

In this sample, this clonotype turned up a few times. This chain joins TRBV27 and TRBJ2-5; TRBD2 matches 7 bases. Germline V lookup: CDR1 MNHEY, CDR2 SMNVEV (reference sequence). The CDR3 is made up of 16 amino acids. V trimming: 1 base; J trimming: 10 bases; junction bases outside the gene matches: 15. In DNA form, the CDR3 reads TGTGCCAGCAGTTTATGGCAGGGCGGGAGTAGGGGAGGCCAGTACTTC. Translating it yields CASSLWQGGSRGGQYF.

V is TRBV27 and J is TRBJ2-7, with TRBD1 matching 8 bases. CDR1 is MNHEY and CDR2 is SMNVEV in the germline V gene (reference sequence). The CDR3 has 14 amino acids. V was pared by 5 bases and J by 3 bases, with 6 bases of the junction left unmatched. The CDR3 region is CASSAIGTGYEQYF. In DNA form, the CDR3 reads TGTGCCAGCAGTGCCATTGGGACAGGCTACGAGCAGTACTTC.

The V call is TRBV28, the J call TRBJ1-1; D gene ambiguous. Germline loops: CDR1 MDHEN, CDR2 SYDVKM. The germline V and J ends were trimmed by 7 bases and 1 base, with 16 bases remaining between them. This CDR3 is 15 amino acids long. CDR3 residues: CASNPQVAGNTEAFF. The CDR3 DNA reads as TGTGCCAGCAACCCGCAGGTCGCGGGGAACACTGAAGCTTTCTTT.

About this clonotype: A much larger clone differs by one base, so this may be a read error. The genes are TRBV7-9 and TRBJ2-7; 9 bases are a match to TRBD1. The V gene end was trimmed by 5 bases and the J gene end by 7 bases; junction bases not matched to a gene: 12. Germline V gene data show CDR1 as SEHNR and CDR2 as FQNEAQ (reference sequence). There are 15 residues in the CDR3. This CDR3 is CASSPAGTGTLEQYF. The CDR3 nucleotides are TGTGCCAGCAGCCCAGCCGGGACAGGGACCCTGGAGCAGTACTTC.

This clonotype was recorded many times. The chain employs TRBV7-9 and TRBJ2-7; no clear D gene. V lost 0 bases and J lost 4, with 13 bases in between. CDR1 and CDR2 from the germline V gene are SEHNR and FQNEAQ (reference sequence). This CDR3 region has 15 residues. The CDR3 DNA is TGTGCCAGCAGCTTAGCGCCGAAAGGTAGATACGAGCAGTACTTC. Amino acid sequence: CASSLAPKGRYEQYF.

This clonotype was found many times. The rearrangement links TRBV12-3 or TRBV12-4 to TRBJ2-1, with 9 bases matching TRBD2. V gave up 5 bases and J gave up 3 bases; unmatched junction bases: 14. This CDR3 comprises 18 residues. The CDR3 DNA follows: TGTGCCAGCAGTCCTATGGGGAAGACTAGCGGAAACTACAATGAGCAGTTCTTC. It yields the protein CASSPMGKTSGNYNEQFF.

A note on this clonotype: Since no conserved phenylalanine or tryptophan closes the CDR3, a read error is the likely cause. This rearrangement joins TRBV20-1 to TRBJ2-1; 9 nucleotides line up with TRBD2. The J segment lost 4 bases and the V segment lost 1 base, leaving 8 bases of the junction unmatched. This CDR3 contains 16 residues. Germline values: CDR1 DFQATT, CDR2 SNEGSKA (reference sequence). The DNA of the CDR3 is TGCAGTGCTAGAGTGGCTGTAGCGGGGGTATACAATGAGCAGTTCCTC. Its translation is CSARVAVAGVYNEQFL.

The chain couples TRBV15 to TRBJ2-7; possibly TRBD1 for D (6 bases). The CDR3 has 12 amino acids. Trimming stripped 8 bases from V and 0 bases from J, with 8 bases between. From germline, CDR1 is LNHNV and CDR2 YYDKDF (reference sequence). CDR3 sequence reads: CATEGDSYEQYF. In DNA form, the CDR3 reads TGTGCCACCGAGGGGGACTCCTACGAGCAGTACTTC.

This clonotype was counted many times. The chain couples TRBV12-5 to TRBJ1-2; 8 bases align to TRBD1. The CDR3 spans 14 residues. V was clipped by 4 bases and J by 4 bases; unmatched bases: 5. Germline assignment: CDR1 LGHNT and CDR2 FRNRAP. CDR3 bases: TGTGCTAGTGGTTCGGACAGGGTTGCCTATGGCTACACCTTC. Translating gives CASGSDRVAYGYTF.

This clonotype was counted many times. The gene calls are TRBV6-1 and TRBJ2-3; 7 bases align to TRBD1. The CDR3 loop spans 13 amino acids. CDR1 and CDR2 (germline): MNHNS, SASEGT. V dropped 6 bases and J dropped 6; count of bases not matched to a gene: 6. The CDR3 sequence: CASRGTGVDTQYF. The CDR3 nucleotides are TGTGCCAGCAGAGGTACAGGGGTGGATACGCAGTATTTT.

This clonotype was counted at least ten times. The genes are TRBV7-6 and TRBJ1-2, with D possibly being TRBD1 (6 bases). From germline, CDR1 is SGHVS and CDR2 FNYEAQ. This CDR3 contains 11 residues. The V end lost 7 bases, the J end lost 7 bases, and 10 bases lay between the germline ends. DNA for the CDR3: TGTGCCAGCACCAGGGGAGGTGGCTACACCTTC. Translation: CASTRGGGYTF.

This clonotype was seen at least ten times. The chain recombines TRBV11-2 with TRBJ2-7; the D is unclear. V gave up 5 bases and J gave up 3 bases, with 11 bases separating them. This CDR3 has 13 residues. Germline lookup yields CDR1 SGHAT and CDR2 FQNNGV. The CDR3 reads CASSRRTSYEQYF. DNA for the CDR3: TGTGCCAGCAGCCGCCGGACGAGCTACGAGCAGTACTTC. The whole variable domain, filled in from reference TRBV11-2 and TRBJ2-7, reads EAGVAQSPRYKIIEKRQSVAFWCNPISGHATLYWYQQILGQGPKLLIQFQNNGVVDDSQLPKDRFSAERLKGVDSTLKIQPAKLEDSAVYLCASSRRTSYEQYFGPGTRLTVT.

The chain recombines TRBV19 with TRBJ2-3; D is unclear. V lost 6 bases and J lost 2, with 12 bases in between. This CDR3 spans 14 amino acids. Per the germline V gene, CDR1 is LNHDA and CDR2 is SQIVND (reference sequence). This chain's CDR3 is CASRGAHFTDTQYF. CDR3 DNA: TGTGCCAGTAGGGGCGCACATTTCACAGATACGCAGTATTTT.

This clonotype was counted at least ten times. The chain recombines TRBV15 with TRBJ1-4; 7 bases fit TRBD1. Germline values: CDR1 LNHNV, CDR2 YYDKDF (reference sequence). There are 16 residues in the CDR3. Trimming cost V 1 base and J 6 bases; bases outside gene matches: 8. The CDR3 sequence: CATSRGPGTEDEKLFF. The CDR3 coding sequence is TGTGCCACCAGCAGAGGTCCCGGGACAGAGGATGAAAAACTGTTTTTT.

This clonotype was seen many times. This chain connects TRBV5-1 to TRBJ2-1, with TRBD2 matching over 14 bases. Trimming removed 4 bases from V and 7 bases from J; junction bases left unmatched: 16. Germline lookup yields CDR1 SGHRS and CDR2 YFSETQ. The CDR3 sequence is 19 residues long. Here the CDR3 DNA reads TGCGCCAGCAGCCACTACCAGACTAGCGGGAGGGCCAGAGGGAATGAGCAGTTCTTC. This gives the protein CASSHYQTSGRARGNEQFF.

This clonotype has just a few counts. V gene TRBV6-1 combines with J gene TRBJ1-1; D may be TRBD1 (5 bases). CDR3 length: 15 amino acids. Germline assignment: CDR1 MNHNS and CDR2 SASEGT. The V gene lost 5 bases and the J gene lost 0 bases, with 13 bases spanning the gap. The CDR3 DNA reads as TGTGCCAGCAGTCCAGGGATTCCCATGAACACTGAAGCTTTCTTT. Translating it yields CASSPGIPMNTEAFF.

This clonotype was observed many times. The rearrangement uses TRBV28 and TRBJ1-2; no clear D gene. Germline CDR1 reads MDHEN; CDR2 reads SYDVKM. Trimming cost V 3 bases and J 3 bases, with 5 bases left between them. The CDR3 extends over 12 amino acids. As DNA, the CDR3 is TGTGCCAGCAGTTTTGCGGACTATGGCTACACCTTC. This translates into CASSFADYGYTF.